A single T cell receptor (beta chain) is shown here with its context. Its antigen is unidentified. Assay: immunoSEQ multiplex PCR; the TCRdb copy retains only in-frame clones and omits some. The table has tens of thousands of clones, around 87% seen once. Time point noted: pretreatment peripheral blood. This entry belongs to a study of PD-L1 blockade in urothelial cancer. General study findings and limits: Larger 3-week expansion of tumor-associated blood clones was seen in durable-benefit patients.

Trimming took off 3 bases at V and 4 bases at J, with 6 bases between the two ends. The CDR3 has 12 amino acids. The germline gives CDR1 SGHTA, CDR2 FQGNSA. The gene calls are TRBV7-2 and TRBJ2-5; D is undetermined. The source material was PBMCs, sampled around atezolizumab (anti-PD-L1) treatment. This receptor was identified in a man aged 60 to 69 with urothelial cancer. DNA for the CDR3: TGTGCCAGCAGCTTGAGCGTAGAGACCCAGTACTTC. Translating gives CASSLSVETQYF.